This TCR beta chain was found in a study of vaccination effects on CD4 cells after COVID-19. The data were produced by immunoSEQ multiplex PCR, yet TCRdb's version contains in-frame clones alone and is incomplete. The sample holds about 24,000 clones, roughly 73% seen once. Expansion with viral peptide pools was applied to antigen-specific CD4+ T cells by the ViraFEST assay prior to sequencing. With more than 9 days of culture completed, CD4+ T cells were isolated. Each person got two doses of an mRNA SARS-CoV-2 vaccine, BNT162b2 or mRNA-1273. It was with about 10 IU/ml IL-2 and approximately 10 ug/ml peptides that more than 1.5 million PBMC per well were cultured. The authors exchanged half the medium for IL-2 medium on days 3 and 7. Points from the study as a whole: Convalescent patients numbered few in the study; early post-infection timepoints were missing entirely.

A note on this clone: Antigen: not known.

Sequenced material: CD4+ T cells from PBMCs cultured with HCoV-NL63 spike peptides, taken after COVID-19 vaccination. This sequence originates from a human donor who received a COVID-19 vaccine.

The CDR3 nucleotides read TGCGCCAGCAGCTCCGACACAACAGTCACTGAAGCTTTCTTT. It is translated as CASSSDTTVTEAFF. This rearrangement joins TRBV5-1 to TRBJ1-1; D unclear. Germline V gene data show CDR1 as SGHRS and CDR2 as YFSETQ. Trimming took off 3 bases at V and 4 bases at J, with 13 bases between the two ends. The CDR3 is 14 residues long.